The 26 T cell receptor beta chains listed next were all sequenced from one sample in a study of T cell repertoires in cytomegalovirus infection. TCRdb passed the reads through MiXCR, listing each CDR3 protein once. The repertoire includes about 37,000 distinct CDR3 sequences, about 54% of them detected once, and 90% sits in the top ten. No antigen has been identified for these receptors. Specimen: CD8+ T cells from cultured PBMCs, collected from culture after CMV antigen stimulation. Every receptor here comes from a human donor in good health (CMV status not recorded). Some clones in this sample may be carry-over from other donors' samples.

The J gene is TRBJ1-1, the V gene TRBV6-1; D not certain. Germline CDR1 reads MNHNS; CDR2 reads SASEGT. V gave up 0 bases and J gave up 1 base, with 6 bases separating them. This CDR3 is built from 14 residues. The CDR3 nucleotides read TGTGCCAGCAGTGAAGCGTCAGGGAACACTGAAGCTTTCTTT. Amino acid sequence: CASSEASGNTEAFF.

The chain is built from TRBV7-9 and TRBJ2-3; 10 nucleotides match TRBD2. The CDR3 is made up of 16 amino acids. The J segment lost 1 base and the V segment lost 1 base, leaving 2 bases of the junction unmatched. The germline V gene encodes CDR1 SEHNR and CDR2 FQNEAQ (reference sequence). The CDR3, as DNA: TGTGCCAGCAGCTTAGTAGCGGGAGGTGGCACAGATACGCAGTATTTT. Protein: CASSLVAGGGTDTQYF. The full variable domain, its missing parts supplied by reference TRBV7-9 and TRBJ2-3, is DTGVSQNPRHKITKRGQNVTFRCDPISEHNRLYWYRQTLGQGPEFLTYFQNEAQLEKSRLLSDRFSAERPKGSFSTLEIQRTEQGDSAMYLCASSLVAGGGTDTQYFGPGTRLTVL.

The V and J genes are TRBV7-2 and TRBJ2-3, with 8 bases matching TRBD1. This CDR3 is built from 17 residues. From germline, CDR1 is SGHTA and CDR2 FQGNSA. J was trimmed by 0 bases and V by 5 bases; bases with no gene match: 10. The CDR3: CASSQGARAPSTDTQYF. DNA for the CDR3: TGTGCCAGCAGCCAGGGGGCTAGAGCCCCTAGCACAGATACGCAGTATTTT.

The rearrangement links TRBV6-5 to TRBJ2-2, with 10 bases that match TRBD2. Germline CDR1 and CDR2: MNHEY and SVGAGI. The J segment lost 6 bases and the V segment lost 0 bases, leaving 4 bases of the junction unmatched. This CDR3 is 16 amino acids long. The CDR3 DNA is TGTGCCAGCAGTTACTCGCCTAGCGGGGGATCCGGGGAGCTGTTTTTT. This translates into CASSYSPSGGSGELFF.

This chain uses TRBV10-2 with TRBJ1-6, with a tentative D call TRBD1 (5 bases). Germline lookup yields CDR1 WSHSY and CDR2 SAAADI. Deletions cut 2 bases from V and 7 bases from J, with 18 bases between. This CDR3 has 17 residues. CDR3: CASSEGDGSLSNSPLHF. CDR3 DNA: TGCGCCAGCAGTGAGGGGGACGGATCGTTGTCCAATTCACCCCTCCACTTT.

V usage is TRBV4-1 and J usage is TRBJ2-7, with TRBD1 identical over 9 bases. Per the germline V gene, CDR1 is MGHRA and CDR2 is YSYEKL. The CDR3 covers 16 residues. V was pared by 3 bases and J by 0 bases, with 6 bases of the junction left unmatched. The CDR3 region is CASSQGQGLPSYEQYF. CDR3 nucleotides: TGCGCCAGCAGCCAGGGACAGGGACTTCCCTCCTACGAGCAGTACTTC.

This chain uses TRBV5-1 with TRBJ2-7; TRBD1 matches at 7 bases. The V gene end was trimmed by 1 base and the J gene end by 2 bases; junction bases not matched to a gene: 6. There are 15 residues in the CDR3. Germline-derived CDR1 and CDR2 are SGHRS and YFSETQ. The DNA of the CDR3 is TGCGCCAGCAGCTTGCGGCAGGGGGTTGCCTACGAGCAGTACTTC. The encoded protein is CASSLRQGVAYEQYF.

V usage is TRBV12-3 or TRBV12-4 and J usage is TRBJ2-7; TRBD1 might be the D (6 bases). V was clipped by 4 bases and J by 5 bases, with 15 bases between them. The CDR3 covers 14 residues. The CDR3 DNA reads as TGTGCCAGCAGTTCCGTCCGGGACATCCACGAGCAGTACTTC. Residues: CASSSVRDIHEQYF.

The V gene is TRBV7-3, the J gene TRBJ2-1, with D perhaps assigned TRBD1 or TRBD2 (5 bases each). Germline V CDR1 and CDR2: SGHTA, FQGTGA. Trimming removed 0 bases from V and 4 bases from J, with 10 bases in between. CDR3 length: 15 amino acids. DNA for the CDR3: TGTGCCAGCAGCTTAACGGGACGCAAATACAATGAGCAGTTCTTC. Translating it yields CASSLTGRKYNEQFF. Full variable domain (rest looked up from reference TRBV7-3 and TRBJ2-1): GAGVSQTPSNKVTEKGKYVELRCDPISGHTALYWYRQSLGQGPEFLIYFQGTGAADDSGLPNDRFFAVRPEGSVSTLKIQRTERGDSAVYLCASSLTGRKYNEQFFGPGTRLTVL.

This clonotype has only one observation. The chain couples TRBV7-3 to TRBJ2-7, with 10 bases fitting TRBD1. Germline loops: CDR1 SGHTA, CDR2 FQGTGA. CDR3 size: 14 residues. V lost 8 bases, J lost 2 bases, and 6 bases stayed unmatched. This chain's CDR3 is CASLPGQGPYEQYF. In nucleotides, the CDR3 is TGTGCCAGCTTGCCGGGACAGGGGCCCTACGAGCAGTACTTC.

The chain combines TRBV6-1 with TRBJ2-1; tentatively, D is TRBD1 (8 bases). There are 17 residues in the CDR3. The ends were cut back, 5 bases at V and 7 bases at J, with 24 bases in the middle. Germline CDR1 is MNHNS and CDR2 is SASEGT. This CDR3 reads CASSWTRTGSLVNEQFF. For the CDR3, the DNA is TGTGCCAGCAGTTGGACTAGGACAGGGAGTCTGGTGAATGAGCAGTTCTTC.

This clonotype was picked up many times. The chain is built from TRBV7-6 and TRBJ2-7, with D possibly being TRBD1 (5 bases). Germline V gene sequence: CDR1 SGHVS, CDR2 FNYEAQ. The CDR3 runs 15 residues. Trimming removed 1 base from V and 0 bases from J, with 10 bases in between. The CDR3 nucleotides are TGTGCCAGCAGCTTAGAGGCGCAGGGCTCCTACGAGCAGTACTTC. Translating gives CASSLEAQGSYEQYF.

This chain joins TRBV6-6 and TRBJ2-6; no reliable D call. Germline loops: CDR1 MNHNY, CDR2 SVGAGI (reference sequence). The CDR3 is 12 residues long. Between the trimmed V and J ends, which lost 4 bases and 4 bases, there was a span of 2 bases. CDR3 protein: CASSSGANVLTF. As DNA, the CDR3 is TGTGCCAGCAGTTCCGGGGCCAACGTCCTGACTTTC.

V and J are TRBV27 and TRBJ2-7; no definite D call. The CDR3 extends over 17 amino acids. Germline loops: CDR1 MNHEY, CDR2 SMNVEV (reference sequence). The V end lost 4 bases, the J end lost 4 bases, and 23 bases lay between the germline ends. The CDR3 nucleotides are TGTGCCAGCAGTTCAATCGCAAAGGGCCTGGGTCGGTACGAGCAGTACTTC. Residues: CASSSIAKGLGRYEQYF.

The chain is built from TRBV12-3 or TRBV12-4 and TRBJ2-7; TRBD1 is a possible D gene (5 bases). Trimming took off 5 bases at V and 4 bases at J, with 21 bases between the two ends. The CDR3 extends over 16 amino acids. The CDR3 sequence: CASSPGHRQSNYEQYF. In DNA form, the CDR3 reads TGTGCCAGCAGTCCTGGTCATCGACAGTCGAATTACGAGCAGTACTTC.

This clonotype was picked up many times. CDR3 bases: TGTGCCAGCAGCCCAGACCTTGGAAACACCATATATTTT. It encodes CASSPDLGNTIYF. The gene calls are TRBV28 and TRBJ1-3; no reliable D call. With 6 bases removed from V and 3 bases from J, the gap between germline ends came to 9 bases. CDR1 and CDR2 (germline): MDHEN, SYDVKM. The CDR3 sequence is 13 residues long.

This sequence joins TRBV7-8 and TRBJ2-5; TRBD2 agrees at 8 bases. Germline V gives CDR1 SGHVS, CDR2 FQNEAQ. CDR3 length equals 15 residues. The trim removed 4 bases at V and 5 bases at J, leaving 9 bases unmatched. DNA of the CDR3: TGTGCCAGCAGCTCCCAGCGGGGGCGAGGGGAGACCCAGTACTTC. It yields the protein CASSSQRGRGETQYF.

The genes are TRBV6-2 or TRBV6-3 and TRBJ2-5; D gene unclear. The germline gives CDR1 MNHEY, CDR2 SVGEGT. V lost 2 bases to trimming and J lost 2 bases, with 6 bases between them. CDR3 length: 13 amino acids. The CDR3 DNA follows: TGTGCCAGCAGTTACGGGCATCAAGAGACCCAGTACTTC. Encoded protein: CASSYGHQETQYF.

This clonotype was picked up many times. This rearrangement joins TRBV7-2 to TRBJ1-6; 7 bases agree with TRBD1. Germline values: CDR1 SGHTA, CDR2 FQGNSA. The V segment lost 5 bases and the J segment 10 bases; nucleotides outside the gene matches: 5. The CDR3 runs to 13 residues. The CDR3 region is CASSGDRVSPLHF. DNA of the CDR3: TGTGCCAGCAGCGGAGACAGGGTCTCACCCCTCCACTTT. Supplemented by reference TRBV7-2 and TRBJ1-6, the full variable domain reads GAGVSQSPSNKVTEKGKDVELRCDPISGHTALYWYRQSLGQGLEFLIYFQGNSAPDKSGLPSDRFSAERTGGSVSTLTIQRTQQEDSAVYLCASSGDRVSPLHFGNGTRLTVT.

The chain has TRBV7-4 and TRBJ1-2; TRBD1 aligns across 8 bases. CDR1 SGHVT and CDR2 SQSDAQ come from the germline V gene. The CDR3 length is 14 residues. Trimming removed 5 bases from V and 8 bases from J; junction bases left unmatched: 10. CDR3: CASSPPRQGSGYTF. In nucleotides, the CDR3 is TGTGCCAGCAGCCCCCCCAGACAGGGGTCCGGCTACACCTTC.

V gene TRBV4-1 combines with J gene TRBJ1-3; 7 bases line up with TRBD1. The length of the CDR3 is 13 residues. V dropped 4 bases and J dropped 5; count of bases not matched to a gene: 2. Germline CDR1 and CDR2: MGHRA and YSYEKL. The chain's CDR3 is CASSRDSRNTIYF. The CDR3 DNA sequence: TGCGCCAGCAGCCGGGACAGCCGAAACACCATATATTTT.

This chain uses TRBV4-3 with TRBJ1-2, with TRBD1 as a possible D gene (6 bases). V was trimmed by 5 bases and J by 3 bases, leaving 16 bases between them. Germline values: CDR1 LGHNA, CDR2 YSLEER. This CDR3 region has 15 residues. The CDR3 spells CASSSGQMGDYGYTF. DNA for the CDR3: TGCGCCAGCAGCTCCGGACAGATGGGAGACTATGGCTACACCTTC.

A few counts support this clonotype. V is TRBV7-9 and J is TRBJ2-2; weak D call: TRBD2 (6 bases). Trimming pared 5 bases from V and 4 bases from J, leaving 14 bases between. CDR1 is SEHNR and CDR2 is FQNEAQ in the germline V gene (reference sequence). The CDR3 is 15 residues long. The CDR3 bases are TGTGCCAGCAGCAGCAAGCGGGTGCTCACCGGGGAGCTGTTTTTT. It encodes CASSSKRVLTGELFF.

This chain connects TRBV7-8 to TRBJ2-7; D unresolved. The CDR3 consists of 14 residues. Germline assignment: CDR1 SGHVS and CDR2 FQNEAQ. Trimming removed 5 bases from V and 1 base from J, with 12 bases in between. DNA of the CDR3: TGTGCCAGCAGCCCCAGGACGGGTTCCTACGAGCAGTACTTC. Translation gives CASSPRTGSYEQYF.

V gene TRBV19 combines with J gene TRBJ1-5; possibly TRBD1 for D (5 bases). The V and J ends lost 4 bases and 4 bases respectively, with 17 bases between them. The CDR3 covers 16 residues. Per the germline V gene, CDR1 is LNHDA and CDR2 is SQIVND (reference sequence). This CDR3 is CASSTNQGFGNQPQHF. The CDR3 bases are TGTGCCAGTAGTACAAATCAGGGTTTCGGAAATCAGCCCCAGCATTTT.

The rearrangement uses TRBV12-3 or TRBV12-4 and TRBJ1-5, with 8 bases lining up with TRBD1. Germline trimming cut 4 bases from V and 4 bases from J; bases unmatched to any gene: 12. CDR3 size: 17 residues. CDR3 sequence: CASSSGQGLSYNQPQHF. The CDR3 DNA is TGTGCCAGCAGTTCCGGACAGGGCCTCTCGTATAATCAGCCCCAGCATTTT.